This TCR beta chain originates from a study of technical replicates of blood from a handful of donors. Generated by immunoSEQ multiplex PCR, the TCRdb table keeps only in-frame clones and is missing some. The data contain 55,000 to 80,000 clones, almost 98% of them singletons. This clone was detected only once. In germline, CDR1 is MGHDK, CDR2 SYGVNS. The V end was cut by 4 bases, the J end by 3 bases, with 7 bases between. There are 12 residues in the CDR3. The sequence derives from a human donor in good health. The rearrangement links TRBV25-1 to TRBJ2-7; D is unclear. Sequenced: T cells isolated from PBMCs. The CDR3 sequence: CASSAGLYEQYF. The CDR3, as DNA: TGTGCCAGCAGTGCAGGCCTCTACGAGCAGTACTTC.